This T cell receptor beta chain came from a study of T cell repertoires in cytomegalovirus infection. The overall study: Indicated by public TCR beta signatures were CMV infection and matching HLA type. Study results and limitations: Identification of carriers of CMV plus the relevant HLA was achieved through cumulative public TCR beta family frequency. HLA-C-restricted TCR beta clonotypes specific for CMV led the ex vivo response.

V shed 0 bases, J shed 0 bases, and the junction held 12 bases outside the gene matches. The CDR3 contains 20 residues. The germline V gene has CDR1 SGHRS and CDR2 YFSETQ. TCRdb reprocessed the reads via MiXCR and lists one record per CDR3 protein. Among fewer than 350,000 distinct CDR3 sequences listed, roughly 17% were seen once. This clonotype was seen a handful of times. Its antigen is unknown. The V gene is TRBV5-1, the J gene TRBJ2-1; 10 nucleotides align to TRBD2. The source material was PBMCs. The TCR comes from a human donor in good health (CMV status not recorded). Some clones in this sample may be carry-over from other donors' samples. The CDR3 is CASSLAILAGGLPSYNEQFF. CDR3 DNA: TGCGCCAGCAGCTTGGCCATCTTAGCGGGGGGCCTGCCCTCCTACAATGAGCAGTTCTTC.